This T cell receptor (beta chain) comes out of a study of T cell repertoires in cytomegalovirus infection. Across the study: Indications came from public TCR beta signatures; they pointed to CMV infection and to a matching HLA type. Findings of the study overall: Adding up the frequency of public TCR beta families identified people who carried CMV plus the relevant HLA. CMV-specific HLA-C-restricted TCR beta clonotypes dominated the ex vivo response.

The CDR3 extends over 17 amino acids. The V gene end was trimmed by 5 bases and the J gene end by 6 bases; junction bases not matched to a gene: 16. Germline V gene sequence: CDR1 SGHTA, CDR2 FQGNSA. Comments on this clonotype: The antigen remains undetermined.

MiXCR, run by TCRdb on the reads, gives a single entry per CDR3 protein. The table shows about 130,000 distinct CDR3 sequences, with roughly a quarter occurring only once. The sample comprised PBMCs, sequenced either directly or after in vitro stimulation (not recorded which). This receptor was taken from a human donor in good health (CMV status not recorded). Some clones in this sample may be carry-over from other donors' samples. This chain joins TRBV7-2 and TRBJ2-3, with TRBD2 matching 8 bases. The CDR3, as DNA: TGTGCCAGCAGCCCATCCCGGACTAGCCCTTACGCCGATACGCAGTATTTT. It is translated as CASSPSRTSPYADTQYF.